This T cell receptor beta chain was documented in a study of blood T cell repertoires in COVID-19. Study-wide background: Sample material is recorded as cDNA or gDNA derived from T cells, B-cell-depleted T cells, or PBMCs.

Original processing notes: Reference gene primers were amplified, and this amplification served to estimate nucleated cell counts. Some clones are missing from TCRdb's copy, which holds only in-frame ones; the method was immunoSEQ multiplex PCR. Clone size and V and J calls were adopted from that table, with D and trimming inferred from the DNA. The sample records over 150,000 clones, just under 85% being singletons. Germline loops: CDR1 DFQATT, CDR2 SNEGSKA (reference sequence). Trimming cost V 3 bases and J 1 base, with 6 bases left between them. The CDR3 extends over 12 amino acids. The TCR was taken from a woman older than 75 with COVID-19, enrolled during active disease. J is TRBJ1-1 and V is TRBV20-1; D gene uncertain. Sequencing was performed on peripheral blood. Written as DNA, the CDR3 is TGCAGTGCTAGTTTTCAGAACACTGAAGCTTTCTTT. This translates into CSASFQNTEAFF.